This T cell receptor (beta chain) is from a study of response to subunit inactivated influenza vaccine. Findings and limits, study-wide: There was a suggestion from the authors that each seasonal influenza vaccination recruits few new T cells.

There are many counts of this clonotype. The antigen is unknown. TCRdb redid the calling of the RT-PCR reads with MiXCR, one entry per CDR3 protein. Of 150,000 to 200,000 distinct CDR3 sequences in the sample, 11% are singletons; the top ten hold roughly 12%. The ends were cut back, 1 base at V and 4 bases at J, with 5 bases in the middle. This CDR3 region has 12 residues. This TCR came from a man aged 45-65 years who received an inactivated influenza vaccine. Specimen: non-naive T cells sorted from PBMCs, collected roughly 46 days after vaccination. J is TRBJ2-7 and V is TRBV12-3 or TRBV12-4; D gene ambiguous. The CDR3 region is CASSLEGYEQYF. The CDR3 DNA sequence: TGTGCCAGCAGTTTAGAGGGTTACGAGCAGTACTTC.